These 7 T cell receptor beta chains came from one sample sequenced in a study of beta chain features in type 1 diabetes. Expressed TCRB transcripts were sequenced because the isolated RNA had all been reverse transcribed beforehand. Sequenced by immunoSEQ multiplex PCR; TCRdb stores in-frame clones only, minus some. Among approximately 400,000 clones listed, approximately 16% were seen once. The sequenced sample was naive CD4+ T cells from blood. The receptors shown here come from a young woman in good health.

The CDR3, as DNA: TGTGCCAGCAGTGGGTCCGGGACACTTTCCTACGAGCAGTACTTC. Amino acid sequence: CASSGSGTLSYEQYF. The V and J genes are TRBV25-1 and TRBJ2-7, with a tentative D call TRBD1 (6 bases). CDR3 length: 15 residues. Germline V CDR1 and CDR2: MGHDK, SYGVNS. The V gene lost 4 bases and the J gene lost 1 base, with 14 bases spanning the gap.

The genes are TRBV7-2 and TRBJ2-5; 8 nucleotides line up with TRBD2. From germline, CDR1 is SGHTA and CDR2 FQGNSA. The CDR3 contains 16 residues. The V segment lost 0 bases and the J segment 2 bases; nucleotides outside the gene matches: 5. CDR3 protein: CASSLAVTSGQETQYF. For the CDR3, the DNA is TGTGCCAGCAGCTTAGCGGTCACTAGCGGACAAGAGACCCAGTACTTC.

This clone turned up a few times. This chain links TRBV28 with TRBJ2-7; D is possibly TRBD2 (7 bases). CDR3 size: 14 residues. Germline V CDR1 and CDR2: MDHEN, SYDVKM. V shed 5 bases and J shed 7 bases, with 18 bases lying between them. CDR3: CASSRGGAFSEQYF. As DNA, the CDR3 is TGTGCCAGCAGTCGAGGGGGGGCGTTTAGTGAGCAGTACTTC.

This clone appeared a few times. J is TRBJ2-5 and V is TRBV18, with TRBD1 matching 8 bases. V shed 7 bases and J 2 bases; nucleotides not matched to a gene: 6. The germline V gene has CDR1 KGHSH and CDR2 LQKENI. The CDR3 spans 14 residues. The CDR3: CASYPGQAQETQYF. For the CDR3, the DNA is TGTGCCAGCTACCCGGGACAGGCACAAGAGACCCAGTACTTC.

This CDR3 reads CASSEPDSTYEQYF. The CDR3 bases are TGTGCCAGCAGTGAGCCGGACTCCACCTACGAGCAGTACTTC. The genes are TRBV6-1 and TRBJ2-7; possibly TRBD2 for D (5 bases). CDR3 length: 14 residues. Trimming pared 3 bases from V and 2 bases from J, leaving 11 bases between. Germline CDR1 is MNHNS and CDR2 is SASEGT.

The genes are TRBV19 and TRBJ2-2; a possible D gene is TRBD1 (6 bases). The CDR3 has 15 residues. Germline V CDR1 and CDR2: LNHDA, SQIVND (reference sequence). V was pared by 7 bases and J by 6 bases, with 18 bases between. The CDR3, as DNA: TGTGCCAGTACCACGGACAGTCCTCTCCCCGGGGAGCTGTTTTTT. It specifies CASTTDSPLPGELFF.

This clone was found once. The rearrangement links TRBV28 to TRBJ2-7; TRBD1 matches at 9 bases. CDR1 and CDR2 from the germline V gene are MDHEN and SYDVKM. This CDR3 has 15 residues. V lost 6 bases to trimming and J lost 7 bases; unmatched junction nucleotides: 13. CDR3 DNA: TGTGCCAGCAGCCAGGTGATACAGGGGGCGCGGGAGCAGTACTTC. Translating it yields CASSQVIQGAREQYF.